Listed below are T cell receptor beta chains from one sample, sequenced in a study of response to subunit inactivated influenza vaccine. TCRdb passed the RT-PCR reads through MiXCR, listing each CDR3 protein once. The table lists 400,000 to 650,000 distinct CDR3 sequences, roughly 7.6% of them singletons, with around 13% in the top ten. The sample was PBMCs from blood, taken about 23 months after vaccination. All receptors come from a man aged 50 to 75 who received an inactivated influenza vaccine. The CDR3 runs from the conserved cysteine through the conserved F or W. D genes are given only for firm matches. For some rows the clone size is stated as once, few or many, or as a class when expanded; others skip it.

clone_size,v_call,d_call,j_call,cdr3_length,cdr3_nt,cdr3_aa
many,TRBV12-3/TRBV12-4,TRBD1,TRBJ1-5,14,TGTGCCAGCAGCCTAGGACAGGTTAATCAGCCCCAGCATTTT,CASSLGQVNQPQHF
few,TRBV28,TRBD2,TRBJ2-7,15,TGTGCCAGCAGTACCAGACTAGCGGGAGGGAGCGAGCAGTACTTC,CASSTRLAGGSEQYF
-,TRBV7-2,-,TRBJ1-5,14,TGTGCCAGCAGTTTCCCAGGAACCTCAGGGCCCCAGCATTTT,CASSFPGTSGPQHF
many,TRBV5-1,-,TRBJ2-2,13,TGCGCCAGCAGCCCCGATAGTACCGGGGAGCTGTTTTTT,CASSPDSTGELFF
-,TRBV10-2,TRBD1,TRBJ2-3,15,TGCGCCAGCAGTGAGGAGGACAGGGGAACAGATACGCAGTATTTT,CASSEEDRGTDTQYF
few,TRBV4-3,TRBD2,TRBJ2-1,17,TGCGCCAGCAGCCAAGATAGTCCGGGACTAGCCTACAATGAGCAGTTCTTC,CASSQDSPGLAYNEQFF
-,TRBV20-1,TRBD2,TRBJ2-1,15,TGCAGTGCTGTAGGAGTAGCGGGCTCCTACAATGAGCAGTTCTTC,CSAVGVAGSYNEQFF
-,TRBV29-1,-,TRBJ2-7,13,TGCAGCGTTGATGCTGGAGGGAACTACGAGCAGTACTTC,CSVDAGGNYEQYF
few,TRBV3-1,-,TRBJ2-3,13,TGTGCCAGCAGCCTAGGGGTGGATGATACGCAGTATTTT,CASSLGVDDTQYF
few,TRBV10-3,TRBD1,TRBJ1-2,14,TGTGCCATCAGCCCAAAGACAGGGATAGAAGGCTACACCTTC,CAISPKTGIEGYTF
few,TRBV10-3,-,TRBJ2-7,14,TGTGCCATCAGTGCCCGGGACACCACCTACGAGCAGTACTTC,CAISARDTTYEQYF
-,TRBV25-1,-,TRBJ2-2,14,TGTGCCAGCAGTGAATATATGACCGACGGGGAGCTGTTTTTT,CASSEYMTDGELFF
-,TRBV7-9,-,TRBJ2-3,11,TGTGCCAGCATCCTCTTAGATACGCAGTATTTT,CASILLDTQYF
-,TRBV14,TRBD1,TRBJ1-1,15,TGTGCCAGCAGCCAAGTAACAGGGGGTAACACTGAAGCTTTCTTT,CASSQVTGGNTEAFF
-,TRBV7-7,TRBD1,TRBJ2-1,16,TGTGCTAGCAGCTTAGGTCAGGGGGCGGCCAACAATGAGCAGTTCTTC,CASSLGQGAANNEQFF
-,TRBV30,-,TRBJ2-7,12,TGTGCCTGGTTGACAGGAGAATACGAGCAGTACTTC,CAWLTGEYEQYF
few,TRBV5-1,-,TRBJ2-4,14,TGCGCCAGCAGCTTGTCGGGGGGCGCGAACATTCAGTACTTC,CASSLSGGANIQYF
many,TRBV20-1,TRBD1,TRBJ2-5,13,TGCAGTGCTCCCAGGGGGCCCCAAGAGACCCAGTACTTC,CSAPRGPQETQYF
few,TRBV6-5,TRBD1,TRBJ2-1,16,TGTGCCAGCAGTTACCTCAGACAGGGGAAAGGCAATGAGCAGTTCTTC,CASSYLRQGKGNEQFF
few,TRBV5-5,-,TRBJ2-6,18,TGTGCCAGCAGCTTGTTGAATCAGGGTCCCTCTGGGGCCAACGTCCTGACTTTC,CASSLLNQGPSGANVLTF
-,TRBV20-1,-,TRBJ2-5,13,TGCAGTGCTACCCACTCTGTTGTAAAGACCCAGTACTTC,CSATHSVVKTQYF
few,TRBV7-9,TRBD1,TRBJ2-3,15,TGTGCCAGCAGCTTTTGGACAGGGGGCACAGATACGCAGTATTTT,CASSFWTGGTDTQYF
few,TRBV28,-,TRBJ2-7,14,TGTGCCAGCAGGACGGCCGCCAAGGACTACGAGCAGTACTTC,CASRTAAKDYEQYF
-,TRBV18,-,TRBJ2-1,12,TGTGCCAGCTCACCAAGGGGAGTTGAGCAGTTCTTC,CASSPRGVEQFF
few,TRBV15,-,TRBJ2-3,13,TGTGCCACCAGGGACTTGTCCACAGATACGCAGTATTTT,CATRDLSTDTQYF
many,TRBV4-3,TRBD1,TRBJ2-7,13,TGCGCCAGCAGCCAGAGGACAGGGGACGAGCAGTACTTC,CASSQRTGDEQYF
few,TRBV5-5,-,TRBJ2-5,14,TGTGCCAGCAGCGGGGGACGCCGAGAGGTGGCCCAGTACTTC,CASSGGRREVAQYF
-,TRBV5-4,-,TRBJ2-7,15,TGTGCCAGCAGCTTGGTTGGCACCCGCTCCTACGAGCAGTACTTC,CASSLVGTRSYEQYF
many,TRBV10-3,TRBD1,TRBJ2-7,14,TGTGCCATCAGTGAGACCGGGACAGCCTACGAGCAGTACTTC,CAISETGTAYEQYF
many,TRBV10-3,-,TRBJ2-5,13,TGTGCCATCAGGGACCCGGGACGGGAGACCCAGTACTTC,CAIRDPGRETQYF